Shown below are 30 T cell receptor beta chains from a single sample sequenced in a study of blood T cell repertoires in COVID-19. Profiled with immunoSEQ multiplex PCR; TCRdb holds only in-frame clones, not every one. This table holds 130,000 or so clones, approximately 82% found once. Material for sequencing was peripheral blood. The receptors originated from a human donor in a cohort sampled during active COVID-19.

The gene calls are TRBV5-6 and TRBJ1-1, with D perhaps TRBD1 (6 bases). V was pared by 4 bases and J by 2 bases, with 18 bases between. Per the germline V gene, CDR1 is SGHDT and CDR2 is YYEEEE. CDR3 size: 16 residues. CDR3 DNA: TGTGCCAGCAGCCCAGACAGGTTTACCCCTAACACTGAAGCTTTCTTT. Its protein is CASSPDRFTPNTEAFF.

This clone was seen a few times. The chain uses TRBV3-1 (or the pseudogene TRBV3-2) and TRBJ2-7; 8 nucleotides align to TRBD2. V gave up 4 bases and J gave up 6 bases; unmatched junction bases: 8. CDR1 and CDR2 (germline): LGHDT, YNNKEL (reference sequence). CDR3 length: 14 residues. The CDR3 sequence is CASSPPSGSSEQYF. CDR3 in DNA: TGTGCCAGCAGCCCCCCGAGCGGGAGTAGCGAGCAGTACTTC.

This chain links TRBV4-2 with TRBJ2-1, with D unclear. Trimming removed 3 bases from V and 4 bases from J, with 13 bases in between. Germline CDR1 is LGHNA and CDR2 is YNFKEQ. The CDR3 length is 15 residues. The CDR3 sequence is CASSQRPQTYNEQFF. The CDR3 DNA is TGTGCCAGCAGCCAGCGCCCCCAAACGTACAATGAGCAGTTCTTC.

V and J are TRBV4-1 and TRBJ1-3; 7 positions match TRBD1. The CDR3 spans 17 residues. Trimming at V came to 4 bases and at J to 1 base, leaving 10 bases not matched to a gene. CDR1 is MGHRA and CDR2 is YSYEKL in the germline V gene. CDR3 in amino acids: CASSLEKTRGSGNTIYF. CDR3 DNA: TGCGCCAGCAGCCTAGAGAAAACCAGGGGGTCTGGAAACACCATATATTTT.

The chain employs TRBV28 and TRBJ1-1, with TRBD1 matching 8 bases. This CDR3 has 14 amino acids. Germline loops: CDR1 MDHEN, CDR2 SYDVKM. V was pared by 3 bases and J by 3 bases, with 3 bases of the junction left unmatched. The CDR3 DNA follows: TGTGCCAGCAGTTTCAGGGGGCAACACACTGAAGCTTTCTTT. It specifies CASSFRGQHTEAFF.

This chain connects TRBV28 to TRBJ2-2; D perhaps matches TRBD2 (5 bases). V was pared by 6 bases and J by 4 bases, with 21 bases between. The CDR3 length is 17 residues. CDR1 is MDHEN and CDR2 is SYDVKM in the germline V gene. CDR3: CASRPSGPGMSTGELFF. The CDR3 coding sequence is TGTGCCAGCAGACCCTCCGGGCCGGGGATGAGCACCGGGGAGCTGTTTTTT.

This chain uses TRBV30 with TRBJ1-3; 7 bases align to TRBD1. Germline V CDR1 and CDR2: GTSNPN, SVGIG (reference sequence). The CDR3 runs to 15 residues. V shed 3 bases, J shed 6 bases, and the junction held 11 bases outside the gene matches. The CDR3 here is CAWSQGRTGPNTIYF. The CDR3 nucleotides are TGTGCCTGGAGCCAAGGGCGGACAGGACCAAACACCATATATTTT.

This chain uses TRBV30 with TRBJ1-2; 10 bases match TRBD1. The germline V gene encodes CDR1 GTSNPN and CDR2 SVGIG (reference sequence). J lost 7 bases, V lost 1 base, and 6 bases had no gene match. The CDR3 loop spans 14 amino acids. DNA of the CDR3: TGTGCCTGGAGTGATAAAAGGGACAGGGGTGGCTACACCTTC. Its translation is CAWSDKRDRGGYTF.

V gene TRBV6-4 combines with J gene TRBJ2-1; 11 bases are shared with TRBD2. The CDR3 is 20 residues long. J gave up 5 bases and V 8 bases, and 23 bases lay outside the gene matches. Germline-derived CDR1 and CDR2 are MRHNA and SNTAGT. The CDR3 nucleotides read TGTGCCAGCGGAATCCCTAGACTAGCGGGACGGGCCCGGGGGAACAATGAGCAGTTCTTC. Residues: CASGIPRLAGRARGNNEQFF.

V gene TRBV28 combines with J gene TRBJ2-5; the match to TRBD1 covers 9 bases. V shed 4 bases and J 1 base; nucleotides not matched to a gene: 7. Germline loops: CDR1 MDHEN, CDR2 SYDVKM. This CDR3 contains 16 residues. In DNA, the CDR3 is TGTGCCAGCAGTTCGTCCGGGACAGGGTTCCAAGAGACCCAGTACTTC. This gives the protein CASSSSGTGFQETQYF.

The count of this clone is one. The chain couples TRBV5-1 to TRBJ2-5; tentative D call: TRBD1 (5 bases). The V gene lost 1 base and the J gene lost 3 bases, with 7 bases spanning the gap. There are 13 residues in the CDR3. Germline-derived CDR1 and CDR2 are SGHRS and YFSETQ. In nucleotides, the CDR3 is TGCGCCAGCAGCTTGTTCAGGGAAGAGACCCAGTACTTC. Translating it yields CASSLFREETQYF. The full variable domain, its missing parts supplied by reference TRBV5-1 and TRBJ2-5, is KAGVTQTPRYLIKTRGQQVTLSCSPISGHRSVSWYQQTPGQGLQFLFEYFSETQRNKGNFPGRFSGRQFSNSRSEMNVSTLELGDSALYLCASSLFREETQYFGPGTRLLVL.

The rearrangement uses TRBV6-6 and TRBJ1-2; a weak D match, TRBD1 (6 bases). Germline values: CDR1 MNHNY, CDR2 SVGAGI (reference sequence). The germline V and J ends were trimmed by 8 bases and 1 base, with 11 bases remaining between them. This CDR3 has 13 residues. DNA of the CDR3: TGTGCCAGCCGGGACACCAGTAACTATGGCTACACCTTC. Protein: CASRDTSNYGYTF.

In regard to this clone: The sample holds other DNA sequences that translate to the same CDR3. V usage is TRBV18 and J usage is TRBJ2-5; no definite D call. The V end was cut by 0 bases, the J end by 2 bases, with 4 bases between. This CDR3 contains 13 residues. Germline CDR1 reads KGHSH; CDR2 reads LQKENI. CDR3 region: CASSPPNQETQYF. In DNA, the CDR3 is TGTGCCAGCTCACCACCTAATCAAGAGACCCAGTACTTC. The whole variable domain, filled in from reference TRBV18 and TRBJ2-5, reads NAGVMQNPRHLVRRRGQEARLRCSPMKGHSHVYWYRQLPEEGLKFMVYLQKENIIDESGMPKERFSAEFPKEGPSILRIQQVVRGDSAAYFCASSPPNQETQYFGPGTRLLVL.

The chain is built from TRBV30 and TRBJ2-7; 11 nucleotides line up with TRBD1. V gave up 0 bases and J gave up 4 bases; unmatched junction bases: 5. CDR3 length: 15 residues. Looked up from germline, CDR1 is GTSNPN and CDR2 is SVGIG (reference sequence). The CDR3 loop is CAWSVLDRGLYEQYF. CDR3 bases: TGTGCCTGGAGTGTACTGGACAGGGGGCTTTACGAGCAGTACTTC.

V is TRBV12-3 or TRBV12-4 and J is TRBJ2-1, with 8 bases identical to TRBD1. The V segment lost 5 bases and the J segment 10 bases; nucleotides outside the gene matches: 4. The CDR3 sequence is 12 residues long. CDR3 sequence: CASSLDREEQFF. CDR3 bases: TGTGCCAGCAGTCTGGACAGGGAGGAGCAGTTCTTC.

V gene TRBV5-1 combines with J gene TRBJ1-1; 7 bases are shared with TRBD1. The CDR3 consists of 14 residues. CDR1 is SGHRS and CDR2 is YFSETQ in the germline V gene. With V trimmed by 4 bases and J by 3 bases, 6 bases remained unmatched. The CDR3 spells CASSTRQGDTEAFF. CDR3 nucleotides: TGCGCCAGCAGCACTCGACAGGGCGACACTGAAGCTTTCTTT. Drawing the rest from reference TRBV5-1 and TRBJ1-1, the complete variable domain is KAGVTQTPRYLIKTRGQQVTLSCSPISGHRSVSWYQQTPGQGLQFLFEYFSETQRNKGNFPGRFSGRQFSNSRSEMNVSTLELGDSALYLCASSTRQGDTEAFFGQGTRLTVV.

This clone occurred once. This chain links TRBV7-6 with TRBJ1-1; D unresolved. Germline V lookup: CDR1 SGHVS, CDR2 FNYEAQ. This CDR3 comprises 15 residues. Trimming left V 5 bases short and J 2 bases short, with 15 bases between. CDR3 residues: CASSPDGIPNTEAFF. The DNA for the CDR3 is TGTGCCAGCAGCCCAGACGGGATCCCAAACACTGAAGCTTTCTTT.

CDR3 in DNA: TGTGCCAGCTCACGCAGCGGGGGTAGAAACAATGAGCAGTTCTTC. This gives the protein CASSRSGGRNNEQFF. The chain recombines TRBV18 with TRBJ2-1, with 8 bases matching TRBD2. J lost 5 bases, V lost 4 bases, and 7 bases had no gene match. The CDR3 is made up of 15 amino acids. The germline V gene encodes CDR1 KGHSH and CDR2 LQKENI.

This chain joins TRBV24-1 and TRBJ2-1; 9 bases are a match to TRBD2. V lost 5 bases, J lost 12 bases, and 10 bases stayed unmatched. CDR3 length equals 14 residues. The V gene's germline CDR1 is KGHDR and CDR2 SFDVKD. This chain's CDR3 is CATSAPSGNDRQFF. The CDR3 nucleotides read TGTGCCACCAGTGCCCCTAGCGGGAACGATCGGCAGTTCTTC.

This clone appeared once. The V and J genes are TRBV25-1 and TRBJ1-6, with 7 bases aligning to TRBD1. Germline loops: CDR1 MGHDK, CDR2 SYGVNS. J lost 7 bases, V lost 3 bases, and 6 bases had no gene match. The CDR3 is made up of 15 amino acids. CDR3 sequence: CASSEMTGRNSPLHF. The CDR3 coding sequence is TGTGCCAGCAGTGAGATGACAGGGAGGAATTCACCCCTCCACTTT.

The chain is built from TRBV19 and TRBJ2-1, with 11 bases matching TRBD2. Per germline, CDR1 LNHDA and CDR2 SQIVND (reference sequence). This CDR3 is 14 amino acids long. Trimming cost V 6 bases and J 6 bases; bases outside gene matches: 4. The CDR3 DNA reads TGTGCCAGTAGGGGTAGCGGGAGGGCCAATGAGCAGTTCTTC. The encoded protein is CASRGSGRANEQFF.

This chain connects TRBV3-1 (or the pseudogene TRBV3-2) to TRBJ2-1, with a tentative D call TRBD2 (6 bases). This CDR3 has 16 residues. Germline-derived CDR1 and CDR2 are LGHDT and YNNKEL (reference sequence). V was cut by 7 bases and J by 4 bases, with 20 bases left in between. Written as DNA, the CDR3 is TGTGCCAGCACCCTTCACGGGAGTCGTATATACAATGAGCAGTTCTTC. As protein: CASTLHGSRIYNEQFF.

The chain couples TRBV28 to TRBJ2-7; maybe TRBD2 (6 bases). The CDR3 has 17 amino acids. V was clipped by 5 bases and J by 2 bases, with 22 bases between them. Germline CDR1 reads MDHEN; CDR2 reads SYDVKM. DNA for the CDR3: TGTGCCAGCAGTGGGTACGGCGGGGTAGGGGCCGCCTACGAGCAGTACTTC. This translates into CASSGYGGVGAAYEQYF.

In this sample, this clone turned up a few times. The CDR3 nucleotides read TGTGCCAGCAGCCGGACAGGGCCCCTTTATGGCTACACCTTC. As protein: CASSRTGPLYGYTF. J is TRBJ1-2 and V is TRBV3-1 (or the pseudogene TRBV3-2); 8 bases map to TRBD1. This CDR3 comprises 14 residues. The V gene end was trimmed by 4 bases and the J gene end by 5 bases; junction bases not matched to a gene: 6. Per the germline V gene, CDR1 is LGHDT and CDR2 is YNNKEL (reference sequence).

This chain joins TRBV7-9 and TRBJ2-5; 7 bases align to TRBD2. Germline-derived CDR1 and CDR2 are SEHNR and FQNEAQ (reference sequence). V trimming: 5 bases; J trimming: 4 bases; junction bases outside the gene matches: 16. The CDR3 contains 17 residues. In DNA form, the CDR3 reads TGTGCCAGCAGCCTATCAGCGGGACTACCCCGGGGAGAGACCCAGTACTTC. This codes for CASSLSAGLPRGETQYF.

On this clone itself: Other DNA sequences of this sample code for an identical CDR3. The CDR3: CASSRGLAGDNEQFF. CDR3 bases: TGTGCCAGCAGCCGGGGACTAGCGGGCGATAATGAGCAGTTCTTC. V is TRBV3-1 (or the pseudogene TRBV3-2) and J is TRBJ2-1; TRBD2 agrees at 12 bases. Germline lookup yields CDR1 LGHDT and CDR2 YNNKEL (reference sequence). V was clipped by 4 bases and J by 7 bases; unmatched bases: 5. CDR3 length: 15 residues.

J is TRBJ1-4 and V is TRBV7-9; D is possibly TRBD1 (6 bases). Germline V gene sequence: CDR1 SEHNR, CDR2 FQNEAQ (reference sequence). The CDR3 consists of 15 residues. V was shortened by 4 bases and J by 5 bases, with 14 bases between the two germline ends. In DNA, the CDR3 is TGTGCCAGCAGCTCTGCGGCAGGGGAGAATGAAAAACTGTTTTTT. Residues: CASSSAAGENEKLFF.

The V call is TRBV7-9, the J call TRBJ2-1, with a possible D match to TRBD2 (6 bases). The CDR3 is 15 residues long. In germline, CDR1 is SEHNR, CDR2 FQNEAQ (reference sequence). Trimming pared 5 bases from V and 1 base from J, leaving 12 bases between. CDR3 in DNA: TGTGCCAGCAGCACCAGGGACTGGTCCTACAATGAGCAGTTCTTC. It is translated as CASSTRDWSYNEQFF.

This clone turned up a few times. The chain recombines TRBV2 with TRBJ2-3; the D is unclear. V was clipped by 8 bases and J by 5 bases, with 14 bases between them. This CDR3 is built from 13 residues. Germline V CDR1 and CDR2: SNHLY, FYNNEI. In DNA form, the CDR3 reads TGTGCCAGCGAGGAAAACGGCGAAGATACGCAGTATTTT. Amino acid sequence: CASEENGEDTQYF.

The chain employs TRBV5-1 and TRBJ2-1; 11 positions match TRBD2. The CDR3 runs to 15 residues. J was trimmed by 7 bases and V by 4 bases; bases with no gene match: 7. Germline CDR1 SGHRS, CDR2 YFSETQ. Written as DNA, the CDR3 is TGCGCCAGCAGCCAAACTAGCGGGAGTGTTAATGAGCAGTTCTTC. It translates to CASSQTSGSVNEQFF.